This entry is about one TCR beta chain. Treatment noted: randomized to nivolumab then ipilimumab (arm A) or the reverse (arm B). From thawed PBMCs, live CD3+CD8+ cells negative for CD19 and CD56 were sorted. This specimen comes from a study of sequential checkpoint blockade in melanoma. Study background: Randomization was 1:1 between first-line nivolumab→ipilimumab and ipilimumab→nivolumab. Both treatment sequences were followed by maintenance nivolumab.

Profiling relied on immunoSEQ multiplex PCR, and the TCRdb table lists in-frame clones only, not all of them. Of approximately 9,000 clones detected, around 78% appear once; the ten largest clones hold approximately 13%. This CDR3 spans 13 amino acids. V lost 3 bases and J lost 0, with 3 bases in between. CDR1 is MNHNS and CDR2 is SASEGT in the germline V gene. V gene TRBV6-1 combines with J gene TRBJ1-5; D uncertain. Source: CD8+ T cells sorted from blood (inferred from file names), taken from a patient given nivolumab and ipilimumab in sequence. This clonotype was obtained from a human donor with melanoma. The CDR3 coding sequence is TGTGCCAGCAGTGATTATAGCAATCAGCCCCAGCATTTT. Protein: CASSDYSNQPQHF.